These 27 T cell receptor beta chains were all obtained from the same sample, sequenced in a study of yellow fever vaccine responses in identical twins. A single record per CDR3 protein comes from TCRdb applying MiXCR to the RT-PCR reads. This sample has around 990 distinct CDR3 sequences, with around 76% found just once. The sequences come from T cells from blood (PBMCs), unsorted or a sorted subset (not recorded which), collected before or after yellow fever vaccination (not recorded which). All receptors derive from a female donor who received the yellow fever vaccine.

This clonotype was counted once. The V call is TRBV20-1, the J call TRBJ2-1; D remains unclear. Trimming pared 6 bases from V and 10 bases from J, leaving 16 bases between. The CDR3 covers 12 residues. Germline V gene lookup returns CDR1 DFQATT and CDR2 SNEGSKA (reference sequence). The CDR3, as DNA: TGCAGTGCCAAGGAATACGCTCTAGAGCAGTTCTTC. It translates to CSAKEYALEQFF.

The rearrangement joins TRBV6-1 to TRBJ2-1; TRBD2 matches 13 bases. Germline V gene lookup returns CDR1 MNHNS and CDR2 SASEGT. With V trimmed by 5 bases and J by 15 bases, 10 bases remained unmatched. The CDR3 spans 14 residues. The CDR3 is CASSPGLAGPTPFF. The CDR3 DNA follows: TGTGCCAGCAGTCCGGGACTAGCGGGACCTACACCGTTCTTC.

J is TRBJ1-6 and V is TRBV4-1; maybe TRBD1 (5 bases). V shed 0 bases and J shed 7 bases, with 13 bases lying between them. The length of the CDR3 is 16 residues. Germline loops: CDR1 MGHRA, CDR2 YSYEKL. CDR3 sequence reads: CASSQEGGRENSPLHF. The CDR3 DNA follows: TGCGCCAGCAGCCAAGAAGGAGGCAGGGAAAATTCACCCCTCCACTTT.

The V gene is TRBV7-2, the J gene TRBJ2-1; D remains ambiguous. Germline CDR1 is SGHTA and CDR2 is FQGNSA. V gave up 2 bases and J gave up 8 bases, with 13 bases separating them. The CDR3 runs to 14 residues. As DNA, the CDR3 is TGTGCCAGCAGCTTAAGGGCCCAGTACGATGAGCAGTTCTTC. Translating it yields CASSLRAQYDEQFF.

The V call is TRBV11-3, the J call TRBJ2-7; D is perhaps TRBD1 (6 bases). From germline, CDR1 is SGHNT and CDR2 YENEEA. This CDR3 has 15 residues. Trimming left V 7 bases short and J 0 bases short, with 16 bases between. CDR3 sequence: CASTKSDRSSYEQYF. In DNA, the CDR3 is TGTGCCAGCACGAAATCGGACAGAAGCTCCTACGAGCAGTACTTC.

The CDR3 bases are TGTGCCAGCAGCCCGGACGGGGGACACTACAATGAGCAGTTCTTC. Amino acid sequence: CASSPDGGHYNEQFF. The chain carries TRBV7-3 and TRBJ2-1; D may be TRBD1 or TRBD2 (6 bases each). V lost 5 bases and J lost 3, with 14 bases in between. There are 15 residues in the CDR3. Per germline, CDR1 SGHTA and CDR2 FQGTGA. The whole variable domain, remainder taken from reference TRBV7-3 and TRBJ2-1, is GAGVSQTPSNKVTEKGKYVELRCDPISGHTALYWYRQSLGQGPEFLIYFQGTGAADDSGLPNDRFFAVRPEGSVSTLKIQRTERGDSAVYLCASSPDGGHYNEQFFGPGTRLTVL.

V usage is TRBV6-4 and J usage is TRBJ2-1, with D uncertain. CDR1 and CDR2 from the germline V gene are MRHNA and SNTAGT. V was clipped by 3 bases and J by 2 bases, with 11 bases between them. This CDR3 has 15 amino acids. The DNA of the CDR3 is TGTGCCAGCAGTGATAAGGAAGGGACCTACAATGAGCAGTTCTTC. Its translation: CASSDKEGTYNEQFF.

The rearrangement links TRBV23-1 to TRBJ1-5; TRBD1 is a possible D gene (5 bases). TRBV23-1 carries the ORF label, with uncertain function. The CDR3 sequence is 13 residues long. Trimming cost V 2 bases and J 7 bases, with 9 bases left between them. The CDR3 reads CASSQAGGQPQHF. Written as DNA, the CDR3 is TGCGCCAGCAGTCAAGCCGGGGGACAGCCCCAGCATTTT.

V is TRBV19 and J is TRBJ2-7; D is unresolved. The CDR3 is 13 residues long. Trimming took off 3 bases at V and 2 bases at J, with 8 bases between the two ends. The V gene's germline CDR1 is LNHDA and CDR2 SQIVND (reference sequence). The DNA of the CDR3 is TGTGCCAGTAGTATCGGCAGCCCCTACGAGCAGTACTTC. This sequence encodes CASSIGSPYEQYF.

The count of this clonotype is one. The gene calls are TRBV30 and TRBJ1-2, with TRBD1 as a possible D gene (6 bases). CDR1 and CDR2 (germline): GTSNPN, SVGIG (reference sequence). This CDR3 comprises 15 residues. Trimming removed 3 bases at V and 8 bases at J, with 22 bases between. CDR3 protein: CAWRTRGARSEGYTF. CDR3 nucleotide sequence: TGTGCCTGGAGGACCCGGGGGGCACGGAGTGAGGGCTACACCTTC.

The chain couples TRBV6-1 to TRBJ1-2; perhaps TRBD1 as D (6 bases). Germline assignment: CDR1 MNHNS and CDR2 SASEGT. The germline V and J ends were trimmed by 5 bases and 4 bases, with 17 bases remaining between them. The CDR3 sequence is 15 residues long. CDR3 in amino acids: CASSTPGAPGYGYTF. DNA of the CDR3: TGTGCCAGCAGTACCCCAGGGGCTCCCGGCTATGGCTACACCTTC.

The V gene is TRBV7-8, the J gene TRBJ1-2; 10 nucleotides match TRBD1. In germline, CDR1 is SGHVS, CDR2 FQNEAQ. This CDR3 contains 13 residues. J lost 7 bases, V lost 3 bases, and 2 bases had no gene match. CDR3 sequence reads: CASSFRDRGGYTF. DNA of the CDR3: TGTGCCAGCAGCTTCCGGGACAGGGGTGGCTACACCTTC.

The chain recombines TRBV7-1 with TRBJ1-1; perhaps TRBD1 as D (5 bases). TRBV7-1 is an open reading frame whose function is uncertain. The CDR3 is 12 amino acids. Between the trimmed V and J ends, which lost 4 bases and 8 bases, there was a span of 11 bases. CDR3 amino acids: CASSFGRTEAFF. The CDR3 DNA reads as TGTGCCAGCAGCTTTGGACGGACAGAAGCTTTCTTT.

V usage is TRBV10-3 and J usage is TRBJ2-1, with D perhaps TRBD2 (6 bases). Trimming removed 1 base from V and 2 bases from J, with 12 bases in between. This CDR3 region has 16 residues. Germline V gene data show CDR1 as ENHRY and CDR2 as SYGVKD. CDR3 nucleotide sequence: TGTGCCATCAGTGAGTTGGGGGGTGGGACCTACAATGAGCAGTTCTTC. This gives the protein CAISELGGGTYNEQFF.

The chain carries TRBV5-6 and TRBJ1-4; D might be TRBD1 (5 bases). The CDR3 has 14 residues. The germline gives CDR1 SGHDT, CDR2 YYEEEE. V gave up 4 bases and J gave up 3 bases, with 10 bases separating them. The CDR3 loop is CASSRQGSNEKLFF. CDR3 sequence (DNA): TGTGCCAGCAGCCGCCAGGGCTCTAATGAAAAACTGTTTTTT.

The chain carries TRBV6-2 or TRBV6-3 and TRBJ1-5, with a tentative D call TRBD1 (5 bases). Germline assignment: CDR1 MNHEY and CDR2 SVGEGT. The CDR3 length is 17 residues. Trimming pared 0 bases from V and 6 bases from J, leaving 18 bases between. The CDR3 bases are TGTGCCAGCAGTTACTCGCTCGGACAAAAGCTTGGTCAGCCCCAGCATTTT. Its protein is CASSYSLGQKLGQPQHF.

This clonotype was detected a few times. The J gene is TRBJ1-5, the V gene TRBV4-2, with D hard to call. Trimming took 4 bases from V and 1 from J, leaving 5 bases between them. This CDR3 region has 13 residues. Germline V CDR1 and CDR2: LGHNA, YNFKEQ. The CDR3 protein is CASSPDSNQPQHF. Here the CDR3 DNA reads TGTGCCAGCAGCCCTGACAGCAATCAGCCCCAGCATTTT.

CDR3 bases: TGTGCCAGTAGTATCTGGGGATCACCCCTCCACTTT. It translates to CASSIWGSPLHF. This chain links TRBV19 with TRBJ1-6; D unresolved. Germline V gene sequence: CDR1 LNHDA, CDR2 SQIVND (reference sequence). The CDR3 runs 12 residues. The ends were cut back, 3 bases at V and 10 bases at J, with 7 bases in the middle.

The sample holds one count of this clonotype. The chain links TRBV3-1 to TRBJ2-7; the match to TRBD2 covers 10 bases. Germline V gene data show CDR1 as LGHDT and CDR2 as YNNKEL (reference sequence). V lost 4 bases and J lost 4; bases outside the gene matches: 4. The CDR3 is made up of 14 amino acids. The CDR3 region has the DNA TGTGCCAGCAGCCCCGGACTAGCGGTTTACGAGCAGTACTTC. Amino acid sequence: CASSPGLAVYEQYF.

This clonotype was observed a single time. This chain uses TRBV15 with TRBJ1-1; D is unclear. The germline gives CDR1 LNHNV, CDR2 YYDKDF (reference sequence). The CDR3 runs 15 residues. V lost 4 bases and J 1 base, leaving 13 bases between the germline ends. CDR3 sequence (DNA): TGTGCCACCAGCACCCTGCGGTACACGAACACTGAAGCTTTCTTT. Amino acids: CATSTLRYTNTEAFF.

The chain couples TRBV7-2 to TRBJ2-3, with 8 bases that match TRBD2. This CDR3 region has 15 residues. The germline gives CDR1 SGHTA, CDR2 FQGNSA. After removal of 11 bases from V and 1 base from J, the junction contained 11 bases not matched to a gene. CDR3 sequence: CAVTPDSGGTDTQYF. CDR3 DNA sequence: TGTGCCGTCACCCCCGATAGCGGGGGCACAGATACGCAGTATTTT.

This sequence joins TRBV30 and TRBJ2-1, with no clear D. Trimming removed 3 bases at V and 10 bases at J, with 10 bases between. CDR3 length equals 11 residues. Germline assignment: CDR1 GTSNPN and CDR2 SVGIG (reference sequence). The CDR3 is CAWRPLSEQFF. The CDR3 DNA sequence: TGTGCCTGGAGGCCACTTTCGGAGCAGTTCTTC.

The genes are TRBV19 and TRBJ1-5, with TRBD1 identical over 8 bases. The CDR3 has 14 residues. With V trimmed by 6 bases and J by 4 bases, 5 bases remained unmatched. Looked up from germline, CDR1 is LNHDA and CDR2 is SQIVND (reference sequence). As DNA, the CDR3 is TGTGCCAGTAGCCGCACAGGGGGGAATCAGCCCCAGCATTTT. Protein product: CASSRTGGNQPQHF.

V and J are TRBV7-3 and TRBJ2-3; D gene unclear. This CDR3 comprises 13 residues. CDR1 is SGHTA, CDR2 FQGTGA, per germline. V was cut by 0 bases and J by 5 bases, with 6 bases left in between. The CDR3 protein is CASSLTDGDTQYF. CDR3 coding DNA: TGTGCCAGCAGCTTAACAGACGGAGATACGCAGTATTTT. The full variable domain, in which reference TRBV7-3 and TRBJ2-3 provide the parts outside the CDR3, is GAGVSQTPSNKVTEKGKYVELRCDPISGHTALYWYRQSLGQGPEFLIYFQGTGAADDSGLPNDRFFAVRPEGSVSTLKIQRTERGDSAVYLCASSLTDGDTQYFGPGTRLTVL.

The chain is built from TRBV5-1 and TRBJ2-2; the match to TRBD1 covers 7 bases. Looked up from germline, CDR1 is SGHRS and CDR2 is YFSETQ. V trimming: 4 bases; J trimming: 0 bases; junction bases outside the gene matches: 3. This CDR3 region has 15 residues. CDR3 nucleotides: TGCGCCAGCAGCGAAACAGGGGCGAACACCGGGGAGCTGTTTTTT. Protein product: CASSETGANTGELFF.

This chain uses TRBV11-2 with TRBJ1-3; no clear D. The CDR3 contains 14 residues. CDR1 is SGHAT and CDR2 is FQNNGV in the germline V gene. The V end lost 2 bases, the J end lost 4 bases, and 9 bases lay between the germline ends. CDR3 in amino acids: CASSLNVKGNTIYF. The DNA of the CDR3 is TGTGCCAGCAGCTTAAATGTAAAGGGAAACACCATATATTTT. Using reference TRBV11-2 and TRBJ1-3 for the parts outside the CDR3, the full variable domain is EAGVAQSPRYKIIEKRQSVAFWCNPISGHATLYWYQQILGQGPKLLIQFQNNGVVDDSQLPKDRFSAERLKGVDSTLKIQPAKLEDSAVYLCASSLNVKGNTIYFGEGSWLTVV.

In DNA, the CDR3 is TGTGCCAGCAGCCCCACAGGGGGCGAAGGGACCCAGTACTTC. This sequence encodes CASSPTGGEGTQYF. The chain is built from TRBV11-3 and TRBJ2-5; 9 bases agree with TRBD1. The CDR3 covers 14 residues. V lost 5 bases to trimming and J lost 7 bases; unmatched junction nucleotides: 8. Looked up from germline, CDR1 is SGHNT and CDR2 is YENEEA. The full variable domain, completed using reference TRBV11-3 and TRBJ2-5, is EAGVVQSPRYKIIEKKQPVAFWCNPISGHNTLYWYLQNLGQGPELLIRYENEEAVDDSQLPKDRFSAERLKGVDSTLKIQPAELGDSAVYLCASSPTGGEGTQYFGPGTRLLVL.